One and the same sample provided the 20 T cell receptor beta chains below, sequenced in a study of blood T cell repertoires in COVID-19. Method: immunoSEQ multiplex PCR; TCRdb's copy keeps in-frame clones and lacks some. This repertoire shows 180,000 or so clones, roughly three quarters found once; its top ten account for approximately 15%. Sequencing was done on a sample of PBMCs or T cells enriched from blood (not recorded which). Receptor source: a man aged 55 to 70 who had been exposed to COVID-19.

The V and J genes are TRBV7-3 and TRBJ2-1, with 9 bases identical to TRBD2. The CDR3 totals 13 residues. Germline loops: CDR1 SGHTA, CDR2 FQGTGA. CDR3 nucleotide sequence: TGTGCGTCGGCGGGAGGGCCGGTAGATGAGCAGTTCTTC. Translated, it gives CASAGGPVDEQFF. Full variable domain (remainder filled in from reference TRBV7-3 and TRBJ2-1): GAGVSQTPSNKVTEKGKYVELRCDPISGHTALYWYRQSLGQGPEFLIYFQGTGAADDSGLPNDRFFAVRPEGSVSTLKIQRTERGDSAVYLCASAGGPVDEQFFGPGTRLTVL.

The CDR3 sequence: CASSSVGTGRHEQYF. The CDR3 region has the DNA TGTGCCAGCAGTTCGGTCGGGACAGGACGCCACGAGCAGTACTTC. The rearrangement uses TRBV6-5 and TRBJ2-7; 8 bases are a match to TRBD1. This CDR3 comprises 15 residues. With 4 bases clipped from V and 5 bases from J, the junction kept 10 bases outside the gene matches. The V gene's germline CDR1 is MNHEY and CDR2 SVGAGI.

This clone was recorded a few times. V usage is TRBV20-1 and J usage is TRBJ2-2; possible D gene TRBD1, 6 bases. This CDR3 region has 13 residues. Germline V gene lookup returns CDR1 DFQATT and CDR2 SNEGSKA (reference sequence). V lost 3 bases and J lost 5, with 10 bases in between. The CDR3 DNA reads as TGCAGTGCTAGTCGTAGGGGGACCGGGGAGCTGTTTTTT. Its protein is CSASRRGTGELFF.

The genes are TRBV5-4 and TRBJ2-1; 13 bases match TRBD2. CDR1 SGHNT and CDR2 YYREEE come from the germline V gene (reference sequence). This CDR3 has 15 amino acids. V lost 5 bases, J lost 6 bases, and 5 bases stayed unmatched. This CDR3 reads CASSPGLAGPNEQFF. In DNA form, the CDR3 reads TGTGCCAGCAGTCCGGGACTAGCGGGACCCAATGAGCAGTTCTTC.

The rearrangement links TRBV12-3 or TRBV12-4 to TRBJ1-2; the D is unclear. CDR3 length: 13 residues. The V end was cut by 6 bases, the J end by 8 bases, with 16 bases between. The CDR3 here is CASSRGGYDGYTF. In DNA form, the CDR3 reads TGTGCCAGCAGCCGCGGCGGGTACGACGGCTACACCTTC.

The chain joins TRBV18 to TRBJ2-7; 7 bases fit TRBD1. The CDR3 runs 13 residues. Germline V lookup: CDR1 KGHSH, CDR2 LQKENI. J gave up 7 bases and V 4 bases, and 7 bases lay outside the gene matches. CDR3 in DNA: TGTGCCAGCTCACGGGACAGCTTAGTGGAGCAGTACTTC. Protein product: CASSRDSLVEQYF.

The genes are TRBV19 and TRBJ1-2; 7 positions match TRBD1. Germline CDR1 and CDR2: LNHDA and SQIVND (reference sequence). CDR3 length equals 14 residues. The V and J ends lost 7 bases and 2 bases, in that order; junction bases with no gene match: 7. The chain's CDR3 is CASTRDRVNYGYTF. CDR3 sequence (DNA): TGTGCCAGTACCCGGGACAGAGTAAACTATGGCTACACCTTC.

The J gene is TRBJ2-3, the V gene TRBV12-3 or TRBV12-4; no clear D gene. The V end lost 1 base, the J end lost 9 bases, and 11 bases lay between the germline ends. This CDR3 spans 13 amino acids. CDR3 protein: CASSLGELRTQYF. CDR3 DNA: TGTGCCAGCAGTTTAGGCGAGCTTCGAACGCAGTATTTT.

The chain has TRBV29-1 and TRBJ1-4; D unclear. Germline-derived CDR1 and CDR2 are SQVTM and ANQGSEA. Trimming removed 4 bases from V and 3 bases from J, with 15 bases in between. The CDR3 length is 15 residues. The CDR3, as DNA: TGCAGCGTTGGCCAGGCCTCATGGGCTAATGAAAAACTGTTTTTT. Translating it yields CSVGQASWANEKLFF.

The chain couples TRBV29-1 to TRBJ2-1; a weak D match, TRBD1 (6 bases). Germline CDR1 and CDR2: SQVTM and ANQGSEA. V lost 3 bases and J 1 base, leaving 10 bases between the germline ends. The CDR3 has 14 residues. CDR3 DNA sequence: TGCAGCGTTGATGGGCAGGGGTCCTACAATGAGCAGTTCTTC. This encodes CSVDGQGSYNEQFF.

This CDR3 is CSVVTGQTGNTIYF. CDR3 nucleotides: TGCAGCGTTGTTACAGGGCAAACTGGAAACACCATATATTTT. The chain joins TRBV29-1 to TRBJ1-3, with TRBD1 as a possible D gene (6 bases). CDR3 length: 14 amino acids. CDR1 and CDR2 (germline): SQVTM, ANQGSEA. Trimming pared 4 bases from V and 2 bases from J, leaving 12 bases between.

The chain is built from TRBV15 and TRBJ2-7; weak D call: TRBD2 (6 bases). V was shortened by 0 bases and J by 1 base, with 16 bases between the two germline ends. The CDR3 sequence is 17 residues long. The germline CDR1 and CDR2 sequences are LNHNV and YYDKDF (reference sequence). The CDR3 nucleotides read TGTGCCACCAGCAGAGAAGACGTCGGACTATATTCCTACGAGCAGTACTTC. It translates to CATSREDVGLYSYEQYF. The complete variable domain, with remaining parts taken from reference TRBV15 and TRBJ2-7, reads DAMVIQNPRYQVTQFGKPVTLSCSQTLNHNVMYWYQQKSSQAPKLLFHYYDKDFNNEADTPDNFQSRRPNTSFCFLDIRSPGLGDTAMYLCATSREDVGLYSYEQYFGPGTRLTVT.

V and J are TRBV29-1 and TRBJ2-7; D gene unclear. The CDR3 has 10 amino acids. Trimming pared 6 bases from V and 5 bases from J, leaving 8 bases between. CDR1 and CDR2 (germline): SQVTM, ANQGSEA. The CDR3 coding sequence is TGCAGCGTCCGCCTAGACGAGCAGTACTTC. Its translation: CSVRLDEQYF.

The chain joins TRBV7-2 to TRBJ1-2; D gene unclear. Germline lookup yields CDR1 SGHTA and CDR2 FQGNSA. V dropped 3 bases and J dropped 8 bases, with 10 bases sitting between them. The length of the CDR3 is 12 residues. This chain's CDR3 is CASSLDRGGYTF. The CDR3 DNA reads as TGTGCCAGCAGCTTGGATCGCGGAGGCTACACCTTC.

This clone turned up a few times. Other DNA sequences from this sample encode an identical CDR3 as well. The chain uses TRBV7-2 and TRBJ1-2; perhaps TRBD1 as D (5 bases). CDR3 size: 16 residues. Trimming pared 1 base from V and 0 bases from J, leaving 12 bases between. Germline-derived CDR1 and CDR2 are SGHTA and FQGNSA. In DNA form, the CDR3 reads TGTGCCAGCAGCTTAGGCGGGGGGAGGGCTAACTATGGCTACACCTTC. It translates to CASSLGGGRANYGYTF.

The V gene is TRBV11-1, the J gene TRBJ1-1; no clear D. Trimming shortened V by 2 bases and J by 5 bases, and 12 bases separated the two germline ends. The CDR3 length is 14 residues. The germline V gene has CDR1 SGHAT and CDR2 FQDESV (reference sequence). CDR3 loop: CASSLKEARTEAFF. CDR3 nucleotides: TGTGCCAGCAGCTTAAAGGAGGCGCGGACTGAAGCTTTCTTT.

This rearrangement joins TRBV7-7 to TRBJ2-7; 10 positions match TRBD2. V lost 5 bases, J lost 2 bases, and 6 bases stayed unmatched. The CDR3 length is 15 residues. Germline V gene lookup returns CDR1 SSHAT and CDR2 FNYEAQ (reference sequence). The CDR3 DNA reads TGTGCCAGCAGCCGTGGGCTAGCGGGAGCCTACGAGCAGTACTTC. Translated: CASSRGLAGAYEQYF. The full variable domain, in which reference TRBV7-7 and TRBJ2-7 provide the parts outside the CDR3, is GAGVSQSPRYKVTKRGQDVTLRCDPISSHATLYWYQQALGQGPEFLTYFNYEAQPDKSGLPSDRFSAERPEGSISTLTIQRTEQRDSAMYRCASSRGLAGAYEQYFGPGTRLTVT.

This clone was counted a single time. The gene calls are TRBV18 and TRBJ1-3; 9 bases align to TRBD1. This CDR3 has 17 amino acids. CDR1 is KGHSH and CDR2 is LQKENI in the germline V gene. After removal of 5 bases from V and 0 bases from J, the junction contained 8 bases not matched to a gene. The CDR3 region has the DNA TGTGCCAGCTCATCTAAGCCGGGACAGGGCTCTGGAAACACCATATATTTT. As protein: CASSSKPGQGSGNTIYF.

The chain is built from TRBV5-5 and TRBJ2-1, with 7 bases identical to TRBD1. Germline assignment: CDR1 SGHKS and CDR2 YYEKEE (reference sequence). The trim removed 2 bases at V and 9 bases at J, leaving 8 bases unmatched. The CDR3 extends over 14 amino acids. The CDR3 bases are TGTGCCAGCAGCTTATTACAGGGGATGGGTGAGCAGTTCTTC. Amino acid sequence: CASSLLQGMGEQFF.

CDR3 residues: CASSRPGQGYEQYF. CDR3 in DNA: TGTGCCAGCAGCAGGCCGGGACAGGGCTACGAGCAGTACTTC. The chain combines TRBV27 with TRBJ2-7, with 9 positions matching TRBD1. The CDR3 loop spans 14 amino acids. Germline assignment: CDR1 MNHEY and CDR2 SMNVEV (reference sequence). V lost 6 bases and J lost 3; bases outside the gene matches: 6.